The clone carrying this T cell receptor (beta chain) was found a few times. This sample is part of a study of T-cell reconstitution after alpha-beta-depleted transplantation in children. Trimming at V came to 5 bases and at J to 10 bases, leaving 8 bases not matched to a gene. Germline loops: CDR1 MNHNS, CDR2 SASEGT. The CDR3 consists of 13 residues. The library targeted TCRbeta and was prepared with unique molecular identifiers. TCRdb re-called the PCR reads through MiXCR, storing one row per CDR3 protein. The top ten clones hold 3% to 4% of a sample with approximately 510,000 distinct CDR3 sequences, approximately 20% of them seen once.

The sample in question was PBMCs from the stem cell graft donor, obtained from the stem cell graft. The sequence was obtained from a human donor who donated a stem cell graft to a child with acute lymphoblastic leukemia. This chain joins TRBV6-1 and TRBJ2-1; the match to TRBD1 covers 7 bases. The DNA of the CDR3 is TGTGCCAGCAGTATCCCAGGGGGAAGGGAGCAGTTCTTC. Protein product: CASSIPGGREQFF.